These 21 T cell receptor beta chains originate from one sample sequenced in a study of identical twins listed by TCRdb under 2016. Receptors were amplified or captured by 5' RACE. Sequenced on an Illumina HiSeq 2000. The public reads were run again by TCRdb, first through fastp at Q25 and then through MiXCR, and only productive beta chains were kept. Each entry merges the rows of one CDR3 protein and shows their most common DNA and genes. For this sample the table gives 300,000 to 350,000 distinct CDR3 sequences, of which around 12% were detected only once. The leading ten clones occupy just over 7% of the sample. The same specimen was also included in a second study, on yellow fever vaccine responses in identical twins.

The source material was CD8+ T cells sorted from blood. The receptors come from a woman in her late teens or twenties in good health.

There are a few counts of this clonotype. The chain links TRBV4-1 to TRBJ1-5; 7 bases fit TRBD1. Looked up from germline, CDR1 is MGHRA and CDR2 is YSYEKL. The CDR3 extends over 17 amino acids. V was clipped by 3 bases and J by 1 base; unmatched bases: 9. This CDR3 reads CASSHGQGGGSNQPQHF. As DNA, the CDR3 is TGCGCCAGCAGCCATGGCCAAGGGGGCGGGAGCAATCAGCCCCAGCATTTT.

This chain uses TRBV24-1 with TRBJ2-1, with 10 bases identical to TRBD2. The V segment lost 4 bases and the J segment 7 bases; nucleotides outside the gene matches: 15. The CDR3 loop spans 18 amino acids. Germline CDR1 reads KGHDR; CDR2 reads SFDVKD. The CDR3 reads CATSDRTSGYSMGNEQFF. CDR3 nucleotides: TGTGCCACCAGTGACCGGACTAGCGGATACTCCATGGGGAATGAGCAGTTCTTC.

CDR3 amino acids: CASSLLGGRVHEQYF. CDR3 in DNA: TGTGCCAGCAGTTTACTGGGCGGGAGGGTCCACGAGCAGTACTTC. V and J are TRBV27 and TRBJ2-7; 9 bases are a match to TRBD2. CDR3 size: 15 residues. V lost 2 bases and J lost 5; bases outside the gene matches: 7. Per the germline V gene, CDR1 is MNHEY and CDR2 is SMNVEV (reference sequence).

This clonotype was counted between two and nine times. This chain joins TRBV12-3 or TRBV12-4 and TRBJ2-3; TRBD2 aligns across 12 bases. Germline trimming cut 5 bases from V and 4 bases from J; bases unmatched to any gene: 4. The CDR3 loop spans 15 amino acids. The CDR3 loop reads CASSASGRAADTQYF. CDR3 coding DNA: TGTGCCAGCAGTGCTAGCGGGAGGGCCGCAGATACGCAGTATTTT.

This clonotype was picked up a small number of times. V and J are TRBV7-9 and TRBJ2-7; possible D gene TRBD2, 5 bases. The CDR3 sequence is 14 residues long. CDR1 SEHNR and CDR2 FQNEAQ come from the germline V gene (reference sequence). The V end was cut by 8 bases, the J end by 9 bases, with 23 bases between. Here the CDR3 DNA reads TGTGCCAGCTCTCTTAGCGACCCAGCCTCGTTGCAGTACGTC. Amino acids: CASSLSDPASLQYV.

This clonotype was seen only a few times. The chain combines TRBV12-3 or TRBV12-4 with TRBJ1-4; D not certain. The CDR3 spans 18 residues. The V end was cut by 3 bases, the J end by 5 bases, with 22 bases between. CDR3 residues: CASSFSSALEGRNEKLFF. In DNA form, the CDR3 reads TGTGCCAGCAGTTTTAGCTCCGCGCTGGAAGGGAGGAATGAAAAACTGTTTTTT.

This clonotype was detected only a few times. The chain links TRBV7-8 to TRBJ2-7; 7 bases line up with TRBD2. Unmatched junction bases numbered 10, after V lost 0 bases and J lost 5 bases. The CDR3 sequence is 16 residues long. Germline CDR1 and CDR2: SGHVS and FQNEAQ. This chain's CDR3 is CASSLAIWEGTHEQYF. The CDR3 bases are TGTGCCAGCAGCTTAGCAATTTGGGAGGGTACGCACGAGCAGTACTTC.

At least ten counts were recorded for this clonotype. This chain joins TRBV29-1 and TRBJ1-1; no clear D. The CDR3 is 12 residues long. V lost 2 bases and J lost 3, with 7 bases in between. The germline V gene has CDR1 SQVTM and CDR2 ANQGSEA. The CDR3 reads CSVEKVHTEAFF. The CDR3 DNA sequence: TGCAGCGTTGAAAAGGTCCACACTGAAGCTTTCTTT. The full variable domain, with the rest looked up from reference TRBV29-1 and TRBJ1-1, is SAVISQKPSRDICQRGTSLTIQCQVDSQVTMMFWYRQQPGQSLTLIATANQGSEATYESGFVIDKFPISRPNLTFSTLTVSNMSPEDSSIYLCSVEKVHTEAFFGQGTRLTVV.

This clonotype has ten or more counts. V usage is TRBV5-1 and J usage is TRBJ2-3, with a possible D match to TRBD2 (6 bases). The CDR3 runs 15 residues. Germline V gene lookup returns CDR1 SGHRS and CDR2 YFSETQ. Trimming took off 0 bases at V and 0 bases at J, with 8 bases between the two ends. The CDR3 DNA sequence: TGCGCCAGCAGCTTGGACGGGACTAGCACAGATACGCAGTATTTT. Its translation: CASSLDGTSTDTQYF.

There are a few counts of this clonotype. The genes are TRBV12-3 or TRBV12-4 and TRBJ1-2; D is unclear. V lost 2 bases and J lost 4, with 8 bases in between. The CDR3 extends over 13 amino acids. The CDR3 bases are TGTGCCAGCAGTTTAAACCTTCTCTATGGCTACACCTTC. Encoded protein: CASSLNLLYGYTF.

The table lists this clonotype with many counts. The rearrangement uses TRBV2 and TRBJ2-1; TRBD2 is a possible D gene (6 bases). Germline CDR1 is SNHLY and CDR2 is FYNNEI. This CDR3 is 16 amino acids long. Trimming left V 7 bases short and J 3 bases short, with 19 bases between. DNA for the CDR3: TGTGCCAGCACTTCTATGGCGGGGCCGATCTACAATGAGCAGTTCTTC. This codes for CASTSMAGPIYNEQFF.

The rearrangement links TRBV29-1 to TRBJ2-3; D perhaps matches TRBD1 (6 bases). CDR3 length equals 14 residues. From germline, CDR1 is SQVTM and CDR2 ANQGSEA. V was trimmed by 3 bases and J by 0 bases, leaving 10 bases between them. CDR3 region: CSVDRTDSTDTQYF. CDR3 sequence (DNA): TGCAGCGTTGATCGGACAGATAGCACAGATACGCAGTATTTT.

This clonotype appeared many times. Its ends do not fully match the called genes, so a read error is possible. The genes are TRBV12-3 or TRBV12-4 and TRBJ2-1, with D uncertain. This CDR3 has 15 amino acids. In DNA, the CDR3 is TGTGCCAGCAGCCTAGTAATCCCCTCCGACAATGAGCAGTTCTTC. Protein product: CASSLVIPSDNEQFF.

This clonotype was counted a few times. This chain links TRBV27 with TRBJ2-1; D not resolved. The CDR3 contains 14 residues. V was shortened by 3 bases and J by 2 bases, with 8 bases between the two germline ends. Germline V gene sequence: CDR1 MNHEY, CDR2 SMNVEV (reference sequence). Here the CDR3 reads CASSFDHPYNEQFF. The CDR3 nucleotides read TGTGCCAGCAGTTTTGACCACCCCTACAATGAGCAGTTCTTC.

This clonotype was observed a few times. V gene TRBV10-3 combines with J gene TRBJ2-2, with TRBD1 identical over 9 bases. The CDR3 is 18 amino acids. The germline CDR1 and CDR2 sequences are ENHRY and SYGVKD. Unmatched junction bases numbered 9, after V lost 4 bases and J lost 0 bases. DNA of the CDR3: TGTGCCATCAGTGTCTTGGACAGGGGTGGCGCGAACACCGGGGAGCTGTTTTTT. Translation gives CAISVLDRGGANTGELFF.

The CDR3 here is CASSVPMAGYSGANVLTF. For the CDR3, the DNA is TGTGCCAGCAGCGTACCTATGGCGGGGTACTCTGGGGCCAACGTCCTGACTTTC. This sequence joins TRBV9 and TRBJ2-6, with D possibly being TRBD2 (6 bases). The germline CDR1 and CDR2 sequences are SGDLS and YYNGEE. Trimming removed 1 base from V and 0 bases from J, with 14 bases in between. This CDR3 is 18 amino acids long.

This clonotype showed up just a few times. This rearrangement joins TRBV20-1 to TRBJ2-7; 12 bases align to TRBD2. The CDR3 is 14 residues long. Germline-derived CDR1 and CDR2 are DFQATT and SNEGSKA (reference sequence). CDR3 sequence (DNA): TGCAGTGCTATGCCGGGACTAGCGGGTGGAGGGGCAGTGGTC. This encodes CSAMPGLAGGGAVV.

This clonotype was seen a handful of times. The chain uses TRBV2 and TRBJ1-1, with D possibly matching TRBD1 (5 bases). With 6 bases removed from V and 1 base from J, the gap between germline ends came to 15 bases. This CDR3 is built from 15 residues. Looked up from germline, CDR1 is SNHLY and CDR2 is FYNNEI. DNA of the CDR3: TGTGCCAGCAGCGGTCGGTCGGGGGAGAACACTGAAGCTTTCTTT. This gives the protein CASSGRSGENTEAFF.

The CDR3 loop is CASSATSWGNTGELFF. The CDR3 DNA sequence: TGTGCCAGCAGCGCTACTTCGTGGGGCAACACCGGGGAGCTGTTTTTT. J is TRBJ2-2 and V is TRBV14; possible D gene TRBD1, 5 bases. The CDR3 consists of 16 residues. Germline V gene sequence: CDR1 SGHDN, CDR2 FVKESK. V dropped 5 bases and J dropped 2 bases, with 15 bases sitting between them. Full variable domain (remainder filled in from reference TRBV14 and TRBJ2-2): EAGVTQFPSHSVIEKGQTVTLRCDPISGHDNLYWYRRVMGKEIKFLLHFVKESKQDESGMPNNRFLAERTGGTYSTLKVQPAELEDSGVYFCASSATSWGNTGELFFGEGSRLTVL.

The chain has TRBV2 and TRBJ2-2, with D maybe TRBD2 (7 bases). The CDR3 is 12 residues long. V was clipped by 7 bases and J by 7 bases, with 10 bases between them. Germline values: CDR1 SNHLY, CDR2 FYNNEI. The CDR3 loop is CASKGGIGELFF. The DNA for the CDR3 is TGTGCCAGCAAGGGGGGGATCGGGGAGCTGTTTTTT. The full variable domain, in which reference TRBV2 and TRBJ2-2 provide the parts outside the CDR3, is EPEVTQTPSHQVTQMGQEVILRCVPISNHLYFYWYRQILGQKVEFLVSFYNNEISEKSEIFDDQFSVERPDGSNFTLKIRSTKLEDSAMYFCASKGGIGELFFGEGSRLTVL.

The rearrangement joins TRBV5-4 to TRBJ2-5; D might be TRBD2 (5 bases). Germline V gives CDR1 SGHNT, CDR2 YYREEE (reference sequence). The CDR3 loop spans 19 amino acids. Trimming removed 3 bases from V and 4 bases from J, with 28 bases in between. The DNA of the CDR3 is TGTGCCAGCAGCTCTGAATACTGGAGAGGCGGGCTCGGGCCAGAGACCCAGTACTTC. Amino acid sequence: CASSSEYWRGGLGPETQYF.